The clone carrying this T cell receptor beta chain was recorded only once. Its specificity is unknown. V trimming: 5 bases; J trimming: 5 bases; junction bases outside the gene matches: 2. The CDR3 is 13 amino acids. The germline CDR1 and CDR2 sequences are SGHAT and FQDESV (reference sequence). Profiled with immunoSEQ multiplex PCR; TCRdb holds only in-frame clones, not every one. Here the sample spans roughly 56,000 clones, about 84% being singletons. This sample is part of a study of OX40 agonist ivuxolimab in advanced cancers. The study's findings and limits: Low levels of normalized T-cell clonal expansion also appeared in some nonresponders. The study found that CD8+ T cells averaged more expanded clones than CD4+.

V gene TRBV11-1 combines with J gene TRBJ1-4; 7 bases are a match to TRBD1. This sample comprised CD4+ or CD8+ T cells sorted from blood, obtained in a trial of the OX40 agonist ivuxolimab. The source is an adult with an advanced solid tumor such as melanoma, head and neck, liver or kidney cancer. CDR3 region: CASSRDRNEKLFF. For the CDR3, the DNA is TGTGCCAGCAGCCGGGACAGAAATGAAAAACTGTTTTTT.